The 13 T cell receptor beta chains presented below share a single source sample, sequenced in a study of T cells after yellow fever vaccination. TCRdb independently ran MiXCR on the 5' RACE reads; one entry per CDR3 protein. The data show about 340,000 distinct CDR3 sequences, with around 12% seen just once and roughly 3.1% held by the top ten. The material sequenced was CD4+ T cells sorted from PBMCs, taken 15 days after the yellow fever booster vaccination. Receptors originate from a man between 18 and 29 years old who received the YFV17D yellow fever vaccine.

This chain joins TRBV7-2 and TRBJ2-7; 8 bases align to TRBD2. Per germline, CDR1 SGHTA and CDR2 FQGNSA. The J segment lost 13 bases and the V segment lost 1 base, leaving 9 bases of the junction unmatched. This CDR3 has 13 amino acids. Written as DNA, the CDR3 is TGTGCCAGCAGCTTAGAATCAGCGGGGGCCCCCTACGTC. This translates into CASSLESAGAPYV.

The CDR3 sequence is CASSQGSRTGLDTQYF. As DNA, the CDR3 is TGCGCCAGCAGCCAAGGATCCAGGACAGGGCTAGATACGCAGTATTTT. This chain uses TRBV4-1 with TRBJ2-3, with TRBD1 matching 8 bases. Unmatched junction bases numbered 8, after V lost 1 base and J lost 5 bases. Germline CDR1 reads MGHRA; CDR2 reads YSYEKL. The CDR3 has 16 amino acids.

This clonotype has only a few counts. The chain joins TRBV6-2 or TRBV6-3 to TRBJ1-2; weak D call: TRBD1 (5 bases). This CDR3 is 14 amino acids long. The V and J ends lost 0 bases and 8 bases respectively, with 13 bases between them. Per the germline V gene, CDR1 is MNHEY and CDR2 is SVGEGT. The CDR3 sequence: CASSYSRGQMGYTF. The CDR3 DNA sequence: TGTGCCAGCAGTTACTCGAGGGGCCAAATGGGCTACACCTTC.

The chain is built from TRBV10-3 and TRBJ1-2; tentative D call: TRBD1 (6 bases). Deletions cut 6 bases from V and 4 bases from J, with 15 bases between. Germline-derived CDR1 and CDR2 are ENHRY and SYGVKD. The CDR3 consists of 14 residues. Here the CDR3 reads CAIRGQTTTYGYTF. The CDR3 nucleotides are TGTGCCATCAGAGGACAGACCACTACCTATGGCTACACCTTC.

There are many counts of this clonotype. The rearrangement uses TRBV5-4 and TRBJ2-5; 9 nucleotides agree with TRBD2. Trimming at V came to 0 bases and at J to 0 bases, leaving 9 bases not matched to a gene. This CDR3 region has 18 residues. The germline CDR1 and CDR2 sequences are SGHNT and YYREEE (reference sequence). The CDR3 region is CASSLAPGLAGYQETQYF. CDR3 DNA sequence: TGTGCCAGCAGCTTGGCCCCAGGGCTAGCGGGGTACCAAGAGACCCAGTACTTC.

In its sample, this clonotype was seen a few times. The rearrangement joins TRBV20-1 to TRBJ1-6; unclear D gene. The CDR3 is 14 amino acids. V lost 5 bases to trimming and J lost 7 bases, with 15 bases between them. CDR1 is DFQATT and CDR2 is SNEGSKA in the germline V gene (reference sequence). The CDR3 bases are TGCAGTGCTCAGACCGGGTCGCCCAATTCACCCCTCCACTTT. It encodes CSAQTGSPNSPLHF.

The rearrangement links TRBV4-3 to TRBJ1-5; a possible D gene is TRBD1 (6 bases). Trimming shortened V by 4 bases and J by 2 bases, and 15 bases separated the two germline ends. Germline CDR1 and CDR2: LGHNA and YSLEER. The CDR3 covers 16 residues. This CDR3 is CASSLTGRGGNQPQHF. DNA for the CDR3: TGCGCCAGCAGCCTCACGGGCAGGGGCGGCAATCAGCCCCAGCATTTT.

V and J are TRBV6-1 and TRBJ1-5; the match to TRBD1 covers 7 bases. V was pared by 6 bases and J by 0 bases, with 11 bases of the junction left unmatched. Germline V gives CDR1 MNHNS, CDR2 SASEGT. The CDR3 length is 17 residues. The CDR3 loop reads CASRAETGFYSNQPQHF. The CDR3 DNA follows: TGTGCCAGCAGGGCGGAGACAGGGTTCTATAGCAATCAGCCCCAGCATTTT.

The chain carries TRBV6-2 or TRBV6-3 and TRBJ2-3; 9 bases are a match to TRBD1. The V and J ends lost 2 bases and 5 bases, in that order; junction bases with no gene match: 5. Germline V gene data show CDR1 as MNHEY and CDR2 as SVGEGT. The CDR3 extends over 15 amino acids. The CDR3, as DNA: TGTGCCAGCAGTTACCTGGGACAGGGTCGAGATACGCAGTATTTT. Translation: CASSYLGQGRDTQYF.

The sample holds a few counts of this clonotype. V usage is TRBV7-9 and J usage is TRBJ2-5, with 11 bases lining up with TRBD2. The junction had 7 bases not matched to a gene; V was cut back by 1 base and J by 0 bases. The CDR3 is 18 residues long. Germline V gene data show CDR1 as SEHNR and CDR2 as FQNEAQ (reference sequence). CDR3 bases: TGTGCCAGCAGCTTAGGACTAGCGGGGACCGAGTACCAAGAGACCCAGTACTTC. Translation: CASSLGLAGTEYQETQYF.

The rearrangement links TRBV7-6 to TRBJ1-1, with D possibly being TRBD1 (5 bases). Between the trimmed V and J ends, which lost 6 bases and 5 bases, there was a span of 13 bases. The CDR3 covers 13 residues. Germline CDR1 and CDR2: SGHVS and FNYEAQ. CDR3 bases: TGTGCCAGCAGTCCGGGGGGGGTTACTGAAGCTTTCTTT. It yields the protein CASSPGGVTEAFF.

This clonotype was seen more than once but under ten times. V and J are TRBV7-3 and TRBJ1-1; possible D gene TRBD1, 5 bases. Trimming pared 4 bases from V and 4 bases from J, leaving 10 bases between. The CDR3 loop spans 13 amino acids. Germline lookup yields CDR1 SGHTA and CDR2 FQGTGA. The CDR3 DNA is TGTGCCAGCAGCTCAGGGCCGGGCACTGAAGCTTTCTTT. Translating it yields CASSSGPGTEAFF.

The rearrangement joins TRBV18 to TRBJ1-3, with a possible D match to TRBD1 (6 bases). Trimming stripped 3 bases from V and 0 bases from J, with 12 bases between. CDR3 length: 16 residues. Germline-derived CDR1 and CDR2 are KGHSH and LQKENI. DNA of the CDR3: TGTGCCAGCTCACCCGACAGGCGCTCCTCTGGAAACACCATATATTTT. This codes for CASSPDRRSSGNTIYF.